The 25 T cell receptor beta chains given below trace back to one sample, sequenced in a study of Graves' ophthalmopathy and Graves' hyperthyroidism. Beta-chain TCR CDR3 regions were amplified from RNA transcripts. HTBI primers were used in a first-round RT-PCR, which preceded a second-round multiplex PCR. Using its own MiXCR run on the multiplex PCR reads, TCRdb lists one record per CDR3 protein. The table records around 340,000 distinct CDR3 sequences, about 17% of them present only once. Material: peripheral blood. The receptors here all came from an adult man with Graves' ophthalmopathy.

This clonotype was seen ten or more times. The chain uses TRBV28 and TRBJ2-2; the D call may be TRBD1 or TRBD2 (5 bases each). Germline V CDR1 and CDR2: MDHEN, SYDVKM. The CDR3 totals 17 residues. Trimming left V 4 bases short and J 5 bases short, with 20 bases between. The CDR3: CASSSAGTGVRTGELFF. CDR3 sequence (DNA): TGTGCCAGCAGTTCCGCCGGGACCGGGGTTCGGACCGGGGAGCTGTTTTTT.

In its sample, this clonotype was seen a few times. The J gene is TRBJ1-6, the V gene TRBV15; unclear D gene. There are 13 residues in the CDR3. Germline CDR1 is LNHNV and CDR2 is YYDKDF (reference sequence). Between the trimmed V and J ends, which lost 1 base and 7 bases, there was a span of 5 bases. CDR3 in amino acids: CATSRVGNSPLHF. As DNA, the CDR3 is TGTGCCACCAGCAGAGTTGGCAATTCACCCCTCCACTTT.

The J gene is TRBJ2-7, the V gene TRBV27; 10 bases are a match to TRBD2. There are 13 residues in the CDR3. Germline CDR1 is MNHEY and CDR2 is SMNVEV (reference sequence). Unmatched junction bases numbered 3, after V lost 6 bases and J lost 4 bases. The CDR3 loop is CASRVAGGYEQYF. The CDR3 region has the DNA TGTGCCAGCAGAGTAGCGGGAGGTTACGAGCAGTACTTC.

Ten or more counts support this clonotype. The CDR3 sequence is CASSPEGTSGQETQYF. CDR3 coding DNA: TGTGCCAGCTCACCAGAAGGGACTAGCGGCCAAGAGACCCAGTACTTC. The chain carries TRBV18 and TRBJ2-5; 11 nucleotides align to TRBD2. This CDR3 contains 16 residues. Germline CDR1 is KGHSH and CDR2 is LQKENI. V lost 2 bases to trimming and J lost 1 base; unmatched junction nucleotides: 3.

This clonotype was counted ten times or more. The DNA for the CDR3 is TGCAGTGCTAGTGTAGGGCCCTCTTACGAGCAGTACTTC. Translating gives CSASVGPSYEQYF. V usage is TRBV20-1 and J usage is TRBJ2-7; D is uncertain. The germline V and J ends were trimmed by 3 bases and 4 bases, with 13 bases remaining between them. In germline, CDR1 is DFQATT, CDR2 SNEGSKA (reference sequence). This CDR3 region has 13 residues.

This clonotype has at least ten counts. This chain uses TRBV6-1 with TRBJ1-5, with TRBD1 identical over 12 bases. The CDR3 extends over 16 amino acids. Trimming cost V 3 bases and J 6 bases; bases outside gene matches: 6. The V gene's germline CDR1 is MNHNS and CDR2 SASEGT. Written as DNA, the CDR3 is TGTGCCAGCAGTGATTTGAGGGACAGGGGGCTTCAGCCCCAGCATTTT. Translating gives CASSDLRDRGLQPQHF.

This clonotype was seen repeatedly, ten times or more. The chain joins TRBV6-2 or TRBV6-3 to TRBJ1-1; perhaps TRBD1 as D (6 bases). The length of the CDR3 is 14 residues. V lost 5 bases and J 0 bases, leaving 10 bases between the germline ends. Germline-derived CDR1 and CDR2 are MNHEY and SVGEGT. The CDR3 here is CASSPGHLNTEAFF. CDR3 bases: TGTGCCAGCAGTCCGGGACACCTGAACACTGAAGCTTTCTTT.

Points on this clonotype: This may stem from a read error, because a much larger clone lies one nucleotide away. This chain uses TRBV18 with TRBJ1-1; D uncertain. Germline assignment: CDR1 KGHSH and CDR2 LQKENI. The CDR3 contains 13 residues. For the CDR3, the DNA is TGTGCCAGCTCACCCCCTTTGAACTCTGAAGCTTTCTTT. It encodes CASSPPLNSEAFF.

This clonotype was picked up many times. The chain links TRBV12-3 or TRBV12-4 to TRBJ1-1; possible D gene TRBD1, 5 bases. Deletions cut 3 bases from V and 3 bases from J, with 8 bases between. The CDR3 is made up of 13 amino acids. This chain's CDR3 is CASSFSGDTEAFF. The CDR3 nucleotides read TGTGCCAGCAGTTTCTCGGGGGACACTGAAGCTTTCTTT.

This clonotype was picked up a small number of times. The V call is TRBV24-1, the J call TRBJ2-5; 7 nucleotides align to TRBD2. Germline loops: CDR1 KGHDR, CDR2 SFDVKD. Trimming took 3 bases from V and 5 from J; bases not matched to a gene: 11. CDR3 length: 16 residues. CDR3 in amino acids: CATSDKIAREWETQYF. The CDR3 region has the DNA TGTGCCACCAGTGATAAAATTGCGCGGGAGTGGGAGACCCAGTACTTC.

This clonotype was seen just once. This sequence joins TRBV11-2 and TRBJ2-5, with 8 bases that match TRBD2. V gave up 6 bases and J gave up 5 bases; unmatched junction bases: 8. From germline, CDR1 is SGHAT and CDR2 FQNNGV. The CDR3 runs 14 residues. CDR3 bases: TGTGCCAGCAGAATAACCGGGGGGGAGGAGACCCAGTACTTC. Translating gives CASRITGGEETQYF.

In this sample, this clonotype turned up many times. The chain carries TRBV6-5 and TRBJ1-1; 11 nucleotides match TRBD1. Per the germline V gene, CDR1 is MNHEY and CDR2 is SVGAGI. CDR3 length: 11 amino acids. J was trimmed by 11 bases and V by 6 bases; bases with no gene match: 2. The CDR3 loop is CASRDRGLAFF. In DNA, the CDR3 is TGTGCCAGCAGGGACAGGGGGCTGGCTTTCTTT.

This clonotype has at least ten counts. The CDR3 spells CASSITGTLNTEAFF. The CDR3 DNA follows: TGTGCCAGCAGTATTACGGGAACCCTGAACACTGAAGCTTTCTTT. V usage is TRBV6-1 and J usage is TRBJ1-1, with unresolved D. V dropped 5 bases and J dropped 0 bases, with 13 bases sitting between them. The CDR3 contains 15 residues. From germline, CDR1 is MNHNS and CDR2 SASEGT.

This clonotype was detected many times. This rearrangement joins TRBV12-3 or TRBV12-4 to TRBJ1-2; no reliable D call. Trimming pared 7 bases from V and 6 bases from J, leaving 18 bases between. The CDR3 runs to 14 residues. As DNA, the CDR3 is TGTGCCAGCACCAACTCCGGACGTATGGATGGCTACACCTTC. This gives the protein CASTNSGRMDGYTF.

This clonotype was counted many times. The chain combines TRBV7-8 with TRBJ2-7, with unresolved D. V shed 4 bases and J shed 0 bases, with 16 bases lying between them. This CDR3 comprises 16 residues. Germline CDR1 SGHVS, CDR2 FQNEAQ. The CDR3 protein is CASSSRTVVNSYEQYF. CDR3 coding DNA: TGTGCCAGCAGCTCGCGGACGGTAGTCAACTCCTACGAGCAGTACTTC. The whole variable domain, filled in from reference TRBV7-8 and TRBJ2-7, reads GAGVSQSPRYKVAKRGQDVALRCDPISGHVSLFWYQQALGQGPEFLTYFQNEAQLDKSGLPSDRFFAERPEGSVSTLKIQRTQQEDSAVYLCASSSRTVVNSYEQYFGPGTRLTVT.

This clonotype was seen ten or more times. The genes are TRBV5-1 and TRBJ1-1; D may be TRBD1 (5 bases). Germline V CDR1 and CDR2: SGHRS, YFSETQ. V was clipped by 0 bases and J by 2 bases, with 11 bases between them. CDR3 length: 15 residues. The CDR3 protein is CASSLGGGPNTEAFF. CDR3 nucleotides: TGCGCCAGCAGCTTGGGGGGGGGTCCTAACACTGAAGCTTTCTTT.

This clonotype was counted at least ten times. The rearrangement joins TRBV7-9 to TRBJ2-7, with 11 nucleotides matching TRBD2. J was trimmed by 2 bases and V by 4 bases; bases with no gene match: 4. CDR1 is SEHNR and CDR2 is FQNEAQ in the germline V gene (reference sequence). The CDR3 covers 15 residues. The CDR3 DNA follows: TGTGCCAGCAGCTGGGGACTAGCGGCGGCCTACGAGCAGTACTTC. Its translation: CASSWGLAAAYEQYF.

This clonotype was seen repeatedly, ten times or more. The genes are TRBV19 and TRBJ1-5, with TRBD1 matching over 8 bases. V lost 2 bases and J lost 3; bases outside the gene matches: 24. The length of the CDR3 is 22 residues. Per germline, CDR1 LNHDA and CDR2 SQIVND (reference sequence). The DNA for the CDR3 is TGTGCCAGTAGTATACACACCTATCCGACAGGGGTCTCTTTCTTCTACAATCAGCCCCAGCATTTT. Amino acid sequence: CASSIHTYPTGVSFFYNQPQHF.

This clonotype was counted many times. The DNA for the CDR3 is TGCAGTGCTAGAGACACTAGTAAGGCCTCCTACGAGCAGTACTTC. Its translation is CSARDTSKASYEQYF. The rearrangement joins TRBV20-1 to TRBJ2-7, with a tentative D call TRBD2 (5 bases). The CDR3 has 15 residues. The V gene's germline CDR1 is DFQATT and CDR2 SNEGSKA (reference sequence). The V end lost 0 bases, the J end lost 0 bases, and 12 bases lay between the germline ends.

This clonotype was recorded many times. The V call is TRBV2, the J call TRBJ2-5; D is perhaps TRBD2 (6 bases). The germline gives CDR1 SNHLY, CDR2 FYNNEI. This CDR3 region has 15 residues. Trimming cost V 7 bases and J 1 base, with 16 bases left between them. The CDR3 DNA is TGTGCCAGCATTCGAACCCGGACTATCCAAGAGACCCAGTACTTC. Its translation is CASIRTRTIQETQYF.

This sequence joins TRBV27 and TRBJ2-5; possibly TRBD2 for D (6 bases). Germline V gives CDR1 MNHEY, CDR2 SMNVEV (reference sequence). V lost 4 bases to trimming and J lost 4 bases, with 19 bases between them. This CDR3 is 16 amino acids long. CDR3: CASSSPGTGGTETQYF. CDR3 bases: TGTGCCAGCAGTTCCCCCGGTACCGGGGGAACAGAGACCCAGTACTTC.

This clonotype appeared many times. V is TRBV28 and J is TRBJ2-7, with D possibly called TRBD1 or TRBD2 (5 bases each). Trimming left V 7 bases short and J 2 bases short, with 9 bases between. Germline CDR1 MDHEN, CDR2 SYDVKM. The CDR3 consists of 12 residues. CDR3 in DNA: TGTGCCAGCAAAGGGACCACCTACGAGCAGTACTTC. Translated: CASKGTTYEQYF. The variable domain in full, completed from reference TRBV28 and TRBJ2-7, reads DVKVTQSSRYLVKRTGEKVFLECVQDMDHENMFWYRQDPGLGLRLIYFSYDVKMKEKGDIPEGYSVSREKKERFSLILESASTNQTSMYLCASKGTTYEQYFGPGTRLTVT.

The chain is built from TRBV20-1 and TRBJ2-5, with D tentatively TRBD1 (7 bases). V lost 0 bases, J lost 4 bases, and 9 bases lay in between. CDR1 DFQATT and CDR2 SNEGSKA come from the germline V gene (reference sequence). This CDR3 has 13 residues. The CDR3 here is CSARDQGGETQYF. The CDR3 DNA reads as TGCAGTGCTAGAGATCAGGGGGGAGAGACCCAGTACTTC.

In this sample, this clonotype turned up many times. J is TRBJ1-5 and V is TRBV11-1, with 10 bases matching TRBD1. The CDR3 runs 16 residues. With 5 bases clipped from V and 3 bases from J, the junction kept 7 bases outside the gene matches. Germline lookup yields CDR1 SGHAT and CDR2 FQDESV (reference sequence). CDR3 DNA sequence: TGTGCCAGCAGCCAATGGACAGGGGGTTACAATCAGCCCCAGCATTTT. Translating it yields CASSQWTGGYNQPQHF.

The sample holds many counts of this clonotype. The CDR3 reads CASSPFETQYF. DNA of the CDR3: TGTGCCAGCAGCCCCTTTGAGACCCAGTACTTC. V is TRBV7-2 and J is TRBJ2-5; D uncertain. Trimming stripped 5 bases from V and 5 bases from J, with 6 bases between. The CDR3 spans 11 residues. Germline-derived CDR1 and CDR2 are SGHTA and FQGNSA.